One sample yielded the 28 T cell receptor beta chains listed below, sequenced in a study of shared clonotypes between healthy human individuals. Clones were read by immunoSEQ multiplex PCR, and TCRdb kept only the in-frame ones, dropping some. The data contain 100,000 to 120,000 clones, around 65% of them seen just once; the ten biggest clones take up about 24%. Sequenced: memory CD8+ T cells sorted from blood. Subset indicated: CD45RO+ cells pooled with CCR7-negative TemRA cells. Every receptor here comes from a woman in her 30s in good health.

The rearrangement joins TRBV11-2 to TRBJ2-7; 7 bases are shared with TRBD2. In germline, CDR1 is SGHAT, CDR2 FQNNGV. V lost 5 bases to trimming and J lost 0 bases; unmatched junction nucleotides: 7. The CDR3 extends over 15 amino acids. The CDR3, as DNA: TGTGCCAGCAGCCCCGAGCCTAGCGGCTCCTACGAGCAGTACTTC. It encodes CASSPEPSGSYEQYF.

This sequence joins TRBV10-3 and TRBJ1-1; D might be TRBD1 (6 bases). Germline V gives CDR1 ENHRY, CDR2 SYGVKD. The CDR3 is 16 amino acids. With 2 bases removed from V and 4 bases from J, the gap between germline ends came to 17 bases. The CDR3 sequence: CAISEVEGDGATEAFF. The DNA of the CDR3 is TGTGCCATCAGTGAGGTGGAGGGGGACGGTGCCACTGAAGCTTTCTTT.

The V gene is TRBV28, the J gene TRBJ2-1; the match to TRBD2 covers 8 bases. Looked up from germline, CDR1 is MDHEN and CDR2 is SYDVKM. The CDR3 is made up of 15 amino acids. V dropped 4 bases and J dropped 7; count of bases not matched to a gene: 9. DNA of the CDR3: TGTGCCAGCAGTTCTGCGACGGGAGGGCGAAATGAGCAGTTCTTC. This gives the protein CASSSATGGRNEQFF.

V is TRBV5-5 and J is TRBJ2-7; perhaps TRBD2 as D (6 bases). Trimming removed 0 bases from V and 3 bases from J, with 22 bases in between. The germline gives CDR1 SGHKS, CDR2 YYEKEE (reference sequence). There are 18 residues in the CDR3. CDR3 sequence: CASSLAGGTEGLRYEQYF. CDR3 DNA sequence: TGTGCCAGCAGCTTGGCAGGTGGGACGGAGGGGCTACGCTACGAGCAGTACTTC.

The rearrangement uses TRBV11-2 and TRBJ2-3; TRBD2 matches at 9 bases. V trimming: 4 bases; J trimming: 5 bases; junction bases outside the gene matches: 7. Germline loops: CDR1 SGHAT, CDR2 FQNNGV. The CDR3 spans 15 residues. In DNA form, the CDR3 reads TGTGCCAGCAGCTCCATAGCGGGAGTAGTAGATACGCAGTATTTT. It specifies CASSSIAGVVDTQYF.

The chain has TRBV7-9 and TRBJ1-1, with TRBD1 matching over 7 bases. This CDR3 comprises 16 residues. J was trimmed by 4 bases and V by 5 bases; bases with no gene match: 13. Germline lookup yields CDR1 SEHNR and CDR2 FQNEAQ (reference sequence). CDR3 coding DNA: TGTGCCAGCAGCCGACGAGGGACAGCACCGGGCACTGAAGCTTTCTTT. Its protein is CASSRRGTAPGTEAFF. The variable domain in full, with the rest retrieved from reference TRBV7-9 and TRBJ1-1, is DTGVSQNPRHKITKRGQNVTFRCDPISEHNRLYWYRQTLGQGPEFLTYFQNEAQLEKSRLLSDRFSAERPKGSFSTLEIQRTEQGDSAMYLCASSRRGTAPGTEAFFGQGTRLTVV.

The rearrangement links TRBV5-4 to TRBJ2-1, with 16 bases lining up with TRBD2. V lost 6 bases and J lost 6; bases outside the gene matches: 9. This CDR3 spans 17 amino acids. Germline V lookup: CDR1 SGHNT, CDR2 YYREEE (reference sequence). The CDR3 bases are TGTGCCAGCATCAAGGGGGGGACTAGCGGGAGGGCCAATGAGCAGTTCTTC. Protein sequence: CASIKGGTSGRANEQFF.

In this sample, this clone turned up many times. The gene calls are TRBV4-1 and TRBJ2-1; TRBD2 is a possible D gene (5 bases). V was shortened by 4 bases and J by 9 bases, with 13 bases between the two germline ends. Germline CDR1 MGHRA, CDR2 YSYEKL. The CDR3 is made up of 13 amino acids. The chain's CDR3 is CASSLLVRGEQFF. The DNA for the CDR3 is TGCGCCAGCAGCCTTCTAGTTCGGGGTGAGCAGTTCTTC.

This clone has just one count. CDR3 sequence (DNA): TGTGCCAGCAGCCAAGATCTCGGGACAGGCGAAAAACTGTTTTTT. Translating gives CASSQDLGTGEKLFF. The rearrangement links TRBV4-2 to TRBJ1-4, with TRBD1 matching 8 bases. The CDR3 is made up of 15 amino acids. Germline-derived CDR1 and CDR2 are LGHNA and YNFKEQ. The trim removed 0 bases at V and 8 bases at J, leaving 5 bases unmatched.

This clone has just one count. The rearrangement links TRBV25-1 to TRBJ2-1, with D possibly matching TRBD1 (6 bases). Germline-derived CDR1 and CDR2 are MGHDK and SYGVNS. The CDR3 has 17 residues. V dropped 1 base and J dropped 3 bases, with 16 bases sitting between them. The CDR3 DNA reads TGTGCCAGCAGTGAATCCCCCAGGGGCCTTATCTACAATGAGCAGTTCTTC. It translates to CASSESPRGLIYNEQFF.

The V call is TRBV2, the J call TRBJ2-3, with a possible D match to TRBD2 (5 bases). The length of the CDR3 is 17 residues. Between the trimmed V and J ends, which lost 0 bases and 6 bases, there was a span of 19 bases. Per the germline V gene, CDR1 is SNHLY and CDR2 is FYNNEI. The CDR3 DNA follows: TGTGCCAGCAGTGAAGCAGCGGCGGGTGGCCCCAGGGATACGCAGTATTTT. Amino acid sequence: CASSEAAAGGPRDTQYF.

V and J are TRBV11-1 and TRBJ2-7, with 12 bases that match TRBD2. The junction had 5 bases not matched to a gene; V was cut back by 5 bases and J by 0 bases. Germline V gives CDR1 SGHAT, CDR2 FQDESV (reference sequence). CDR3 size: 16 residues. CDR3 bases: TGTGCCAGCAGCCGGACTAGCGGGACGAGCTCCTACGAGCAGTACTTC. It specifies CASSRTSGTSSYEQYF.

This chain uses TRBV2 with TRBJ1-1; D is perhaps TRBD1 (6 bases). Germline assignment: CDR1 SNHLY and CDR2 FYNNEI. The CDR3 extends over 13 amino acids. Trimming shortened V by 2 bases and J by 5 bases, and 9 bases separated the two germline ends. CDR3 sequence reads: CASSERGRTEAFF. CDR3 nucleotides: TGTGCCAGCAGTGAAAGGGGGAGGACTGAAGCTTTCTTT.

This clone was detected a few times. The chain couples TRBV29-1 to TRBJ2-5; 9 positions match TRBD2. The assigned J gene may be wrong: the sequence end matches TRBJ2-7 better. CDR1 and CDR2 from the germline V gene are SQVTM and ANQGSEA. CDR3 length equals 12 residues. CDR3 residues: CSVQGTSHEQYF. The CDR3 region has the DNA TGCAGCGTCCAGGGGACTAGCCACGAGCAGTACTTC.

The chain is built from TRBV5-1 and TRBJ2-2; 10 bases align to TRBD2. V lost 5 bases, J lost 5 bases, and 3 bases stayed unmatched. From germline, CDR1 is SGHRS and CDR2 YFSETQ. The CDR3 runs to 14 residues. DNA of the CDR3: TGCGCCAGCAGGGAGCGGGAGGGGACCGGGGAGCTGTTTTTT. The encoded protein is CASREREGTGELFF.

This clone was recorded at least ten times. V is TRBV5-6 and J is TRBJ1-2; 7 nucleotides align to TRBD1. Unmatched junction bases numbered 5, after V lost 0 bases and J lost 6 bases. The CDR3 extends over 14 amino acids. Per germline, CDR1 SGHDT and CDR2 YYEEEE. CDR3: CASSLDRGTDGYTF. Written as DNA, the CDR3 is TGTGCCAGCAGCTTGGACAGGGGTACGGATGGCTACACCTTC.

The gene calls are TRBV4-1 and TRBJ1-1; D is unclear. V lost 3 bases to trimming and J lost 1 base, with 12 bases between them. The CDR3 has 15 residues. Germline V gene data show CDR1 as MGHRA and CDR2 as YSYEKL. The CDR3 DNA is TGCGCCAGCAGCCACCCACAGAGTTCGAACACTGAAGCTTTCTTT. This codes for CASSHPQSSNTEAFF.

The rearrangement links TRBV2 to TRBJ2-7; D possibly corresponds to TRBD2 (6 bases). The CDR3 contains 16 residues. Germline V gene sequence: CDR1 SNHLY, CDR2 FYNNEI. V lost 7 bases, J lost 0 bases, and 19 bases lay in between. The CDR3 loop is CASNGFRGSNSYEQYF. In nucleotides, the CDR3 is TGTGCCAGCAATGGATTCCGGGGGTCTAACTCCTACGAGCAGTACTTC.

The rearrangement joins TRBV18 to TRBJ1-5, with 8 bases that match TRBD1. Germline V gives CDR1 KGHSH, CDR2 LQKENI. With V trimmed by 5 bases and J by 4 bases, 7 bases remained unmatched. The CDR3 consists of 15 residues. Here the CDR3 reads CASSSGQGMNQPQHF. The CDR3 nucleotides are TGTGCCAGCTCATCCGGACAGGGCATGAATCAGCCCCAGCATTTT.

Comments on this clone: Other nucleotide sequences in the sample specify the same CDR3. The genes are TRBV25-1 and TRBJ2-1; 11 bases match TRBD2. The CDR3 contains 14 residues. Germline V gives CDR1 MGHDK, CDR2 SYGVNS. Trimming removed 6 bases from V and 4 bases from J; junction bases left unmatched: 2. CDR3: CASSRLAGYNEQFF. In DNA form, the CDR3 reads TGTGCCAGCAGCAGACTAGCGGGGTACAATGAGCAGTTCTTC.

This chain joins TRBV7-8 and TRBJ1-2; 9 bases are shared with TRBD1. This CDR3 is 15 amino acids long. Trimming cost V 3 bases and J 4 bases; bases outside gene matches: 6. Germline assignment: CDR1 SGHVS and CDR2 FQNEAQ. The CDR3 nucleotides are TGTGCCAGCAGCTTTCCGGGACAGGGCACCTATGGCTACACCTTC. Its translation: CASSFPGQGTYGYTF. The full variable domain, rest sourced from reference TRBV7-8 and TRBJ1-2, is GAGVSQSPRYKVAKRGQDVALRCDPISGHVSLFWYQQALGQGPEFLTYFQNEAQLDKSGLPSDRFFAERPEGSVSTLKIQRTQQEDSAVYLCASSFPGQGTYGYTFGSGTRLTVV.

This rearrangement joins TRBV28 to TRBJ2-7; maybe TRBD1 (6 bases). CDR3 length: 15 amino acids. V lost 2 bases, J lost 7 bases, and 18 bases lay in between. Germline V gene data show CDR1 as MDHEN and CDR2 as SYDVKM. The CDR3 sequence: CASSLPRGRRWEQYF. Here the CDR3 DNA reads TGTGCCAGCAGTTTACCCAGGGGTCGAAGGTGGGAGCAGTACTTC.

This clone was seen just once. The rearrangement uses TRBV15 and TRBJ2-7; 9 bases match TRBD1. The CDR3 runs 12 residues. V trimming: 10 bases; J trimming: 2 bases; junction bases outside the gene matches: 3. Germline assignment: CDR1 LNHNV and CDR2 YYDKDF (reference sequence). CDR3 DNA: TGTGCCATTGGGACAGGGCCCTACGAGCAGTACTTC. Its protein is CAIGTGPYEQYF.

Worth noting for this clone: The same CDR3 can be traced to other DNA sequences in this sample. The V gene is TRBV6-4, the J gene TRBJ2-3, with 7 bases lining up with TRBD2. The CDR3 loop spans 15 amino acids. The V gene's germline CDR1 is MRHNA and CDR2 SNTAGT. Germline trimming cut 3 bases from V and 0 bases from J; bases unmatched to any gene: 3. This chain's CDR3 is CASSEGSGSTDTQYF. CDR3 DNA: TGTGCCAGCAGTGAAGGTAGCGGGAGCACAGATACGCAGTATTTT.

The J gene is TRBJ1-2, the V gene TRBV6-5; D possibly corresponds to TRBD1 (5 bases). Trimming left V 6 bases short and J 4 bases short, with 18 bases between. Germline V gene lookup returns CDR1 MNHEY and CDR2 SVGAGI. CDR3 size: 15 residues. In DNA form, the CDR3 reads TGTGCCAGCAGGAACCGGGACGGGAACTTCTATGGCTACACCTTC. Its protein is CASRNRDGNFYGYTF.

The genes are TRBV28 and TRBJ1-5, with D unclear. CDR1 is MDHEN and CDR2 is SYDVKM in the germline V gene. Trimming removed 0 bases from V and 2 bases from J, with 20 bases in between. The CDR3 runs to 19 residues. In DNA form, the CDR3 reads TGTGCCAGCAGTTTATGGGCAATGGTAGTGCCTTTCGGCAATCAGCCCCAGCATTTT. Protein: CASSLWAMVVPFGNQPQHF.

The chain uses TRBV25-1 and TRBJ2-5; 7 bases match TRBD1. With the DNA end fitting TRBJ2-7 better, the J assignment may be wrong. The length of the CDR3 is 16 residues. Per germline, CDR1 MGHDK and CDR2 SYGVNS. CDR3: CASSGPTGRDSYEQYF. For the CDR3, the DNA is TGTGCCAGCAGTGGCCCGACAGGGAGAGACTCCTACGAGCAGTACTTC.

This rearrangement joins TRBV9 to TRBJ2-1; D gene unclear. The CDR3 covers 14 residues. Germline V lookup: CDR1 SGDLS, CDR2 YYNGEE. Trimming left V 4 bases short and J 8 bases short, with 16 bases between. CDR3 loop: CASSPSRRWYEQFF. For the CDR3, the DNA is TGTGCCAGCAGCCCTAGTCGTAGGTGGTATGAGCAGTTCTTC.